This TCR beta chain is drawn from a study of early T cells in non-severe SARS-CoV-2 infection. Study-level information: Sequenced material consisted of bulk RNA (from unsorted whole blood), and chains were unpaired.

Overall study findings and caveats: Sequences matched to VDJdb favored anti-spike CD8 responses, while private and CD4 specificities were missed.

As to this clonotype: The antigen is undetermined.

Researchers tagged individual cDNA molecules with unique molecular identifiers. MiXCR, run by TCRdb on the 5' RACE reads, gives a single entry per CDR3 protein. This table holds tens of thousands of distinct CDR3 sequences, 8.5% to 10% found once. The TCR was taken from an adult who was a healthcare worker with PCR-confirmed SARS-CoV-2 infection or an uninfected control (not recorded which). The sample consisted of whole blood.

The CDR3 reads CASSPQSTNYGYTF. The CDR3 DNA is TGTGCCAGCAGTCCGCAGAGTACTAACTATGGCTACACCTTC. The chain links TRBV5-4 to TRBJ1-2; D is uncertain. Germline V gene sequence: CDR1 SGHNT, CDR2 YYREEE (reference sequence). CDR3 size: 14 residues. V gave up 5 bases and J gave up 0 bases, with 11 bases separating them. Together with reference TRBV5-4 and TRBJ1-2, the CDR3 gives the full variable domain: ETGVTQSPTHLIKTRGQQVTLRCSSQSGHNTVSWYQQALGQGPQFIFQYYREEENGRGNFPPRFSGLQFPNYSSELNVNALELDDSALYLCASSPQSTNYGYTFGSGTRLTVV.